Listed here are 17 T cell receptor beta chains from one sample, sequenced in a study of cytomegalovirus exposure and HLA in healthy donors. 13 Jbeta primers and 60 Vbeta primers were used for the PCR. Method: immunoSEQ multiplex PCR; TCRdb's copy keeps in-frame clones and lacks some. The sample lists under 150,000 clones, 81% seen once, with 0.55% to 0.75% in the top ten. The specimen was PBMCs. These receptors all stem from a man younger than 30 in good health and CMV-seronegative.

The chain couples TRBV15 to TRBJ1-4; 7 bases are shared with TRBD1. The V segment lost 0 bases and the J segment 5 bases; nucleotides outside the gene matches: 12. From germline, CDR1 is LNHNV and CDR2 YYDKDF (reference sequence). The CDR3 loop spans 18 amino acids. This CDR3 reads CATSRDSTERGRNEKLFF. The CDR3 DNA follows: TGTGCCACCAGCAGAGATTCGACCGAGAGGGGGCGGAATGAAAAACTGTTTTTT.

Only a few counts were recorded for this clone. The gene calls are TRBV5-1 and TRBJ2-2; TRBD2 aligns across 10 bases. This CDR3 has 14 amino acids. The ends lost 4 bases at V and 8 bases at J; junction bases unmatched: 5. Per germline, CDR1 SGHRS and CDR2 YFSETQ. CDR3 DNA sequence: TGCGCCAGCAGCCTCGGGACTAGCGAAGGGGAGCTGTTTTTT. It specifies CASSLGTSEGELFF.

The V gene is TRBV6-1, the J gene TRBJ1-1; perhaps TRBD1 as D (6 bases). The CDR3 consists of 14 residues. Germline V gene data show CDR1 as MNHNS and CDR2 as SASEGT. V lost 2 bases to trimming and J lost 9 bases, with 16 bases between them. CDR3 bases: TGTGCCAGCAGTGAATACAGGGACATCGTAAAAGCTTTCTTT. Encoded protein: CASSEYRDIVKAFF.

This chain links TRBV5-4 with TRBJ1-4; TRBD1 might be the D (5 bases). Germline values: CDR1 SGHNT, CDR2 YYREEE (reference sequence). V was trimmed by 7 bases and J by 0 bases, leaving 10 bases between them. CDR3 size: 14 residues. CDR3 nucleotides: TGTGCCAGCGGACAAGGGGCAACTAATGAAAAACTGTTTTTT. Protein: CASGQGATNEKLFF. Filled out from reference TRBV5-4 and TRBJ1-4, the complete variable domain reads ETGVTQSPTHLIKTRGQQVTLRCSSQSGHNTVSWYQQALGQGPQFIFQYYREEENGRGNFPPRFSGLQFPNYSSELNVNALELDDSALYLCASGQGATNEKLFFGSGTQLSVL.

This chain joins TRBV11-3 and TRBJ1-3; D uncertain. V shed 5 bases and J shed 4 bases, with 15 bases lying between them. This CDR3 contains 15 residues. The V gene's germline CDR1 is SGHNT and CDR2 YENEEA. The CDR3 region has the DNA TGTGCCAGCAGCCTAGGGCCTCTGGAGGGAAACACCATATATTTT. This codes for CASSLGPLEGNTIYF.

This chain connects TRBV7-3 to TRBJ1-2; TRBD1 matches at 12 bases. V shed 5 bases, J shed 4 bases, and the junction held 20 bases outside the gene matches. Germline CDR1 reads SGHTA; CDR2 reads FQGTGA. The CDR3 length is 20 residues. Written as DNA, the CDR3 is TGTGCCAGCAGCCTTCAGGGACCGGGACAGGGGGCGAAGGGCCTCTATGGCTACACCTTC. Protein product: CASSLQGPGQGAKGLYGYTF.

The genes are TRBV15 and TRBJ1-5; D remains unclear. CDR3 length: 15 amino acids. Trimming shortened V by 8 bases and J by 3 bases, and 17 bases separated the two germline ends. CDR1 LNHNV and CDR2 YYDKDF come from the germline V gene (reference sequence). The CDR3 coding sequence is TGTGCCACCGCCCTTCCTGTGAGGGACAATCAGCCCCAGCATTTT. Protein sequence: CATALPVRDNQPQHF.

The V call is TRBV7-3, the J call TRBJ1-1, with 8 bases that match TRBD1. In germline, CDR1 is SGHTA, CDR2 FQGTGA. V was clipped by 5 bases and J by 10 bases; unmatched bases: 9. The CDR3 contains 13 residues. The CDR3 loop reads CASSPQGAGIAFF. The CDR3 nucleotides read TGTGCCAGCAGCCCGCAGGGGGCGGGTATAGCTTTCTTT.

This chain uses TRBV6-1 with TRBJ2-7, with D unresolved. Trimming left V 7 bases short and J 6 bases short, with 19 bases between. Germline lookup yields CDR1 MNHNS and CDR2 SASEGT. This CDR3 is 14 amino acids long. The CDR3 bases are TGTGCCAGCACCACATCTGCCTCCCCCCGCGAGCAGTACTTC. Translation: CASTTSASPREQYF.

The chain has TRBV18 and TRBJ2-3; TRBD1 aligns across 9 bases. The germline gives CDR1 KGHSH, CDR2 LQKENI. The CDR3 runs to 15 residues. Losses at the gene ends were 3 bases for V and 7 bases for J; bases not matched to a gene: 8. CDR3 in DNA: TGTGCCAGCTCACCCCGGGACAGGGAACGGTATACGCAGTATTTT. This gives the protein CASSPRDRERYTQYF.

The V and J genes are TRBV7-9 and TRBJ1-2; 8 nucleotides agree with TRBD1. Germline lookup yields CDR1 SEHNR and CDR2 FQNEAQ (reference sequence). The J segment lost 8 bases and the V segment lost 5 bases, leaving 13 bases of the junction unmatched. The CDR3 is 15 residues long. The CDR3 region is CASSPVGQGRKGYTF. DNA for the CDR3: TGTGCCAGCAGCCCGGTAGGACAGGGACGAAAGGGCTACACCTTC.

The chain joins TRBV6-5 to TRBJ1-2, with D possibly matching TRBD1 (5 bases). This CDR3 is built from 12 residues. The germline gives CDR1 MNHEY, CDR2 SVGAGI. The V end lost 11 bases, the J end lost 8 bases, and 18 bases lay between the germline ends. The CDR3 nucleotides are TGTGCCGCCAAGCAAGGGGTAAAGGGCTACACCTTC. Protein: CAAKQGVKGYTF.

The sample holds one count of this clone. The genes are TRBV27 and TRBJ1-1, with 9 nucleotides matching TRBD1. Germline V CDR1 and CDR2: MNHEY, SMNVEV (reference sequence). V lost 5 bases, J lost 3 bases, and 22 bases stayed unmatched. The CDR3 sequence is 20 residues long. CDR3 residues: CASSLANGTGYRSLDTEAFF. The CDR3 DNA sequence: TGTGCCAGCAGTCTAGCAAACGGGACAGGGTACAGATCGTTGGACACTGAAGCTTTCTTT.

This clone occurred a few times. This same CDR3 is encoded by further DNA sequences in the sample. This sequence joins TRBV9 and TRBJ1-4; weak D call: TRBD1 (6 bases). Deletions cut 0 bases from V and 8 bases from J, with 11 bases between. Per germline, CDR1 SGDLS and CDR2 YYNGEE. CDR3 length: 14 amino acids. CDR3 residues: CASSVGGGGEKLFF. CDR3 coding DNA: TGTGCCAGCAGCGTAGGAGGGGGTGGGGAAAAACTGTTTTTT.

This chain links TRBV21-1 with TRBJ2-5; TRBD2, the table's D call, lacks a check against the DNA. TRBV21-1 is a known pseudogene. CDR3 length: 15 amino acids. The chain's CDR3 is CARPRRWVGEETQYF. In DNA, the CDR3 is TGTGCCAGGCCGAGGCGCTGGGTTGGAGAAGAGACCCAGTACTTC.

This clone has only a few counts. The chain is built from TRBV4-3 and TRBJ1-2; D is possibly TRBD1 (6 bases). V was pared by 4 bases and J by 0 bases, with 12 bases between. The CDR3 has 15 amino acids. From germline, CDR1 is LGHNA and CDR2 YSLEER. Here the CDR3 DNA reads TGCGCCAGCAGCCGCTATCGACAGGCTAACTATGGCTACACCTTC. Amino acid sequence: CASSRYRQANYGYTF.

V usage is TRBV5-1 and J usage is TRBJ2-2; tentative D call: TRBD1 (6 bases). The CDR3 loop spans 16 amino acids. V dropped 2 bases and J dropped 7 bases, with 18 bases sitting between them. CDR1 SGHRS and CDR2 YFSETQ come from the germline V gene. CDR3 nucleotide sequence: TGCGCCAGCAGCTTTGGTGTAACAGGGAGTGGCGGGGAGCTGTTTTTT. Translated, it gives CASSFGVTGSGGELFF.